This note documents a single TCR beta chain sequence. Its antigen is still unknown. The sample belongs to a study of T cell responses to AZD1222 COVID-19 vaccine. General study results and limits: Females made up more of the donors, who were largely white British, and clonal diversity may have come out too low.

Here immunoSEQ multiplex PCR was the method, and the copy in TCRdb shows in-frame clones only, minus some. Among some 150,000 clones listed, approximately 93% were seen once. Germline assignment: CDR1 LGHDT and CDR2 YNNKEL (reference sequence). The CDR3 is made up of 15 amino acids. J lost 8 bases, V lost 3 bases, and 8 bases had no gene match. This material consisted of peripheral blood, taken on day 0 of AZD1222 vaccination. The rearrangement links TRBV3-1 (or the pseudogene TRBV3-2) to TRBJ1-2; 11 nucleotides align to TRBD1. This clonotype was sampled from an adult in good health. CDR3 in amino acids: CASSHPGQGARGYTF. The CDR3 bases are TGTGCCAGCAGCCATCCCGGACAGGGGGCGAGGGGCTACACCTTC.